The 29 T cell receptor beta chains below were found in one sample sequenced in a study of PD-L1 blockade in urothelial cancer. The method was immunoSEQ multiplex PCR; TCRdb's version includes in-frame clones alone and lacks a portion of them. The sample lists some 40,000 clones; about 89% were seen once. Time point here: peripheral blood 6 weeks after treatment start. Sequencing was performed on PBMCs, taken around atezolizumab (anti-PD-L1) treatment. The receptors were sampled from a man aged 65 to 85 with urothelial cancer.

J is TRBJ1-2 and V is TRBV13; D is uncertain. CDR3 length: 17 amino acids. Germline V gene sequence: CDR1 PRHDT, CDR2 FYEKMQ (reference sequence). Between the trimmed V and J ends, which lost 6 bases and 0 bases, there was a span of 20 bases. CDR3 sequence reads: CASRDLIRHGANYGYTF. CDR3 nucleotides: TGTGCCAGCAGGGATCTCATTCGCCACGGAGCTAACTATGGCTACACCTTC. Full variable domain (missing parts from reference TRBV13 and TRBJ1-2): AAGVIQSPRHLIKEKRETATLKCYPIPRHDTVYWYQQGPGQDPQFLISFYEKMQSDKGSIPDRFSAQQFSDYHSELNMSSLELGDSALYFCASRDLIRHGANYGYTFGSGTRLTVV.

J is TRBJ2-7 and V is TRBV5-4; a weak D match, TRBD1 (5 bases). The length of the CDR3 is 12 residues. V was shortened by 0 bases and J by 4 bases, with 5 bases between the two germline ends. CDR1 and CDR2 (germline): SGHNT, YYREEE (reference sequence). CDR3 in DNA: TGTGCCAGCAGCTTGGAGGGGTACGAGCAGTACTTC. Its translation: CASSLEGYEQYF.

The CDR3 nucleotides are TGTGCCAGCAGAGGGACAGGGAGCAACACTGAAGCTTTCTTT. Protein sequence: CASRGTGSNTEAFF. The gene calls are TRBV6-5 and TRBJ1-1, with 9 nucleotides matching TRBD1. The CDR3 is 14 amino acids. In germline, CDR1 is MNHEY, CDR2 SVGAGI. Trimming cost V 6 bases and J 2 bases; bases outside gene matches: 4.

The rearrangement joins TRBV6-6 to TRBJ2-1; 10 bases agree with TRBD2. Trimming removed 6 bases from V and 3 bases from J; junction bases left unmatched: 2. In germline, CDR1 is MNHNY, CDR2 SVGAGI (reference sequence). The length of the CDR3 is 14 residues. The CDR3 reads CASRLAGGYNEQFF. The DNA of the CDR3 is TGTGCCAGCAGATTAGCGGGAGGCTACAATGAGCAGTTCTTC.

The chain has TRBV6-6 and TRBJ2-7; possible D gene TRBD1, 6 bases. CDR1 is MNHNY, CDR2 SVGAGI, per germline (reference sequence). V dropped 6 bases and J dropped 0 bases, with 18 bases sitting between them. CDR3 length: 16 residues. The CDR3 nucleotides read TGTGCCAGCAGCTTTACCTTTGACAGGAGCTCCTACGAGCAGTACTTC. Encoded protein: CASSFTFDRSSYEQYF.

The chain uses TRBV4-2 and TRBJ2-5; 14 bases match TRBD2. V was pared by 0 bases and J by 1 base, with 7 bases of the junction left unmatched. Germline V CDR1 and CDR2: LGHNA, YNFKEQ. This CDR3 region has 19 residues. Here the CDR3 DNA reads TGTGCCAGCAGCCAAGAGTCCGGACTAGCGGGAGGTATCCAAGAGACCCAGTACTTC. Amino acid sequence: CASSQESGLAGGIQETQYF.

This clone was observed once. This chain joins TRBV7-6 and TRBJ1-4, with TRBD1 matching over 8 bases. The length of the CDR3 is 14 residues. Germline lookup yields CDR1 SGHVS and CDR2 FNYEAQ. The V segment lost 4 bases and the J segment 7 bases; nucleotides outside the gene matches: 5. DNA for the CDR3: TGTGCCAGCAGCTCTCGGACAGGGAGTGAAAAACTGTTTTTT. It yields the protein CASSSRTGSEKLFF.

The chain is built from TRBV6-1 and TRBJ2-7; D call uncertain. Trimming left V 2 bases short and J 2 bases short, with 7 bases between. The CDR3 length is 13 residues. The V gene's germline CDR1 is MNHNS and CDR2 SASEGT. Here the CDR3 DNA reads TGTGCCAGCAGTGAACAACAAGCCTACGAGCAGTACTTC. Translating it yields CASSEQQAYEQYF.

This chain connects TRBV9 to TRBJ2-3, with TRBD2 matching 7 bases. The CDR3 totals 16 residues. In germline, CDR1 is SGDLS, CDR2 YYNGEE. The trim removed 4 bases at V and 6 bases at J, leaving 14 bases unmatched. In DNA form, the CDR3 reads TGTGCCAGCAGCTTCCCCCCGGCAGGGCGGGAGGATACGCAGTATTTT. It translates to CASSFPPAGREDTQYF.

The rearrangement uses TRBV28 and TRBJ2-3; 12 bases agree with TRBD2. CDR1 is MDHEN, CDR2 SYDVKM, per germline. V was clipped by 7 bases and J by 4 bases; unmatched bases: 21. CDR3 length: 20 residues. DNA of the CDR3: TGTGCCAGCATCGTGGGGTTGGCTAGCGGGAGGGCCGGGTTCCCAGATACGCAGTATTTT. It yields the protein CASIVGLASGRAGFPDTQYF.

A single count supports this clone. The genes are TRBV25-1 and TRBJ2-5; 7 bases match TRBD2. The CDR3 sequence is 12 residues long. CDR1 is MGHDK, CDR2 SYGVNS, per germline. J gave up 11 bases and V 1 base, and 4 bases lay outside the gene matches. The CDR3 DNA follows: TGTGCCAGCAGTGAATTGGCGGGGGTGCAGTACTTC. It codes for CASSELAGVQYF.

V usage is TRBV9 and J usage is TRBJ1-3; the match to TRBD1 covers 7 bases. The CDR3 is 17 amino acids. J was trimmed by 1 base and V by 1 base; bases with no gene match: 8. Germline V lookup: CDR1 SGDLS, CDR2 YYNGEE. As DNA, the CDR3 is TGTGCCAGCAGCGTAACAGGGGCCCTTTCTTCTGGAAACACCATATATTTT. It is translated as CASSVTGALSSGNTIYF.

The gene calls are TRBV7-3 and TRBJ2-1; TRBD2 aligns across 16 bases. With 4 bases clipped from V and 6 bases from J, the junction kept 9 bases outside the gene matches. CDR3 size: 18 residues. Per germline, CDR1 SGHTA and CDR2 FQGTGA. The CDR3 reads CASSSVGTSGRAPNEQFF. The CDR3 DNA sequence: TGTGCCAGCAGCTCCGTTGGGACTAGCGGGAGGGCCCCCAATGAGCAGTTCTTC.

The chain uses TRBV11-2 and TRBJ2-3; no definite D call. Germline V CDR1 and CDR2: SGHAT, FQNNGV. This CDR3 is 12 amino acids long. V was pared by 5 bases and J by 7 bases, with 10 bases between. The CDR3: CASSGVFYTQYF. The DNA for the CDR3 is TGTGCCAGCAGCGGAGTCTTTTATACGCAGTATTTT.

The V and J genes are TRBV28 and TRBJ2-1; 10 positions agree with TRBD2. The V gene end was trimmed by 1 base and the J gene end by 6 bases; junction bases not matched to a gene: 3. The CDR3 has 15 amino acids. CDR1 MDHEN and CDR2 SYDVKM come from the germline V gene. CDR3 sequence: CASSLSLAGANEQFF. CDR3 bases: TGTGCCAGCAGTTTATCGCTAGCGGGAGCCAATGAGCAGTTCTTC.

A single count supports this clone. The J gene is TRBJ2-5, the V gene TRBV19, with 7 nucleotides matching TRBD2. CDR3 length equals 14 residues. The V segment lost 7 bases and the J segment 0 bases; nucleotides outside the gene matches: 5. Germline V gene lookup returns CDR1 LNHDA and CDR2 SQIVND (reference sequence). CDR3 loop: CASNLGRDQETQYF. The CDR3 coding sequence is TGTGCCAGTAACCTGGGGAGGGACCAAGAGACCCAGTACTTC.

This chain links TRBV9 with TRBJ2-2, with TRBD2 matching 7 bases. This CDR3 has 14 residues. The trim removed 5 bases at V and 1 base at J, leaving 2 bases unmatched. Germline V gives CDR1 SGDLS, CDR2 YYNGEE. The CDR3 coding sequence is TGTGCCAGCAGGCTAGCGGTGAACACCGGGGAGCTGTTTTTT. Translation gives CASRLAVNTGELFF.

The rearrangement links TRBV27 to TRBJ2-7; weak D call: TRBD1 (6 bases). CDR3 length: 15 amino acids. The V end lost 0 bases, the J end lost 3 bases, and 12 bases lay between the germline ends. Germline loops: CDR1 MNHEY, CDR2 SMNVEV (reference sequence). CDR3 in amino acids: CASSLSRTVGYEQYF. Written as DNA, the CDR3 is TGTGCCAGCAGTTTATCCAGGACAGTAGGCTACGAGCAGTACTTC.

CDR3 protein: CASSYAPGQNTIYF. CDR3 DNA: TGTGCCAGCAGTTATGCGCCGGGACAGAACACCATATATTTT. The rearrangement links TRBV28 to TRBJ1-3, with 7 bases matching TRBD1. The CDR3 is made up of 14 amino acids. The V gene's germline CDR1 is MDHEN and CDR2 SYDVKM. The trim removed 4 bases at V and 7 bases at J, leaving 7 bases unmatched.

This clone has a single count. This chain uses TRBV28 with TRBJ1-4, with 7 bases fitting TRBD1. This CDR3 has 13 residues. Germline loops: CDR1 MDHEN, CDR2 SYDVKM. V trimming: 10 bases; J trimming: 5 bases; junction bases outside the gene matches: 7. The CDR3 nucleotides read TGTGCCACCCTACTGACAGGGAATGAAAAACTGTTTTTT. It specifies CATLLTGNEKLFF.

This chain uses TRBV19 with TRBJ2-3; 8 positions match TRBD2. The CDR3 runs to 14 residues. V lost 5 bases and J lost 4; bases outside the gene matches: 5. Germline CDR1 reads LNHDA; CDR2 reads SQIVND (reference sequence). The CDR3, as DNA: TGTGCCAGTAGTTCAAGCGGGAGCGCAGATACGCAGTATTTT. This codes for CASSSSGSADTQYF.

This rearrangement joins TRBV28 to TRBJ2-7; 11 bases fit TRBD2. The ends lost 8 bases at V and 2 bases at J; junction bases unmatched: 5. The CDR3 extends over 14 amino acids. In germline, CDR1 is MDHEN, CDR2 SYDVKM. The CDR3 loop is CASQGLAVPYEQYF. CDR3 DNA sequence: TGTGCCAGCCAGGGACTAGCGGTTCCCTACGAGCAGTACTTC.

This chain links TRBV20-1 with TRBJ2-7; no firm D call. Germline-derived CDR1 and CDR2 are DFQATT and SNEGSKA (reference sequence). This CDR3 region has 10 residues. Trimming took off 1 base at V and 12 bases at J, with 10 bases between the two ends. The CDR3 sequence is CSARVSQLYF. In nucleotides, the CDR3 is TGCAGTGCTAGAGTTTCGCAGTTGTACTTC.

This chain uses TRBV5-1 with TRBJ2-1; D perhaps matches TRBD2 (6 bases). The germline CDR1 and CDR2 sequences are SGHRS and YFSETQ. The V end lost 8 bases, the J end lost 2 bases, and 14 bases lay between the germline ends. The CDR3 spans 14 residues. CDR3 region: CASSGGAAYNEQFF. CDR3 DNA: TGCGCCAGTAGCGGCGGGGCGGCCTACAATGAGCAGTTCTTC.

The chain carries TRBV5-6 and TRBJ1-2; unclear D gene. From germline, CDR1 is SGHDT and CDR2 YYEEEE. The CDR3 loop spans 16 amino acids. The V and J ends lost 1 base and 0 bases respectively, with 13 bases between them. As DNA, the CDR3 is TGTGCCAGCAGCTTGTATCTTTGGTCGGCTAACTATGGCTACACCTTC. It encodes CASSLYLWSANYGYTF.

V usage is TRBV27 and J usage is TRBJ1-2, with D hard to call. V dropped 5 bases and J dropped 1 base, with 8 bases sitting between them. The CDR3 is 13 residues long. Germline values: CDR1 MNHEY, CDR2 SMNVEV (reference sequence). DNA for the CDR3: TGTGCCAGCAGTCTCCTCGGTAACTATGGCTACACCTTC. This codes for CASSLLGNYGYTF.

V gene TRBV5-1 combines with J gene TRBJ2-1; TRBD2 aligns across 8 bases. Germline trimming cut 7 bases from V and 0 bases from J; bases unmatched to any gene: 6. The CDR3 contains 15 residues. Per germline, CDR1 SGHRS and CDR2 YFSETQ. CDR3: CASRTGTSSYNEQFF. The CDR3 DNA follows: TGCGCCAGCCGTACCGGGACTAGCTCCTACAATGAGCAGTTCTTC.

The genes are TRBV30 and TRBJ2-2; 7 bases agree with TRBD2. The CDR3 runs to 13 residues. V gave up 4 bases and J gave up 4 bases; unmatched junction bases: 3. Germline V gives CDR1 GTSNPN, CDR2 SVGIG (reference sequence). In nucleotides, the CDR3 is TGTGCCTGGACGGGAGGATCCACCGGGGAGCTGTTTTTT. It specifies CAWTGGSTGELFF.

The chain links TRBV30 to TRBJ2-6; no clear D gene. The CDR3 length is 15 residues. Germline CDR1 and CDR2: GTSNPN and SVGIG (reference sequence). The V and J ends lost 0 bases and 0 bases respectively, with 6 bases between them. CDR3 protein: CAWSVRSSGANVLTF. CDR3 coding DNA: TGTGCCTGGAGTGTAAGGAGCTCTGGGGCCAACGTCCTGACTTTC. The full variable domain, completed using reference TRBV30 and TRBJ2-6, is SQTIHQWPATLVQPVGSPLSLECTVEGTSNPNLYWYRQAAGRGLQLLFYSVGIGQISSEVPQNLSASRPQDRQFILSSKKLLLSDSGFYLCAWSVRSSGANVLTFGAGSRLTVL.